This entry is about one T cell receptor (beta chain). This sample is drawn from a study of blood T cell repertoires in COVID-19. Across the whole study: In each case, the material was cDNA or gDNA derived from T cells, B-cell-depleted T cells, or PBMCs.

Source study methods: Quantification of nucleated cells was approximated via reference gene primer amplification. TCRdb's copy holds only in-frame clones and misses some; the assay was immunoSEQ multiplex PCR. V and J calls plus clone size are reproduced from that table; the DNA served to infer D and trimming. The sample consists of approximately 450,000 clones, about 85% of them appearing once. Cohorts were assigned according to the clinical history that participants reported. Trimming removed 7 bases from V and 1 base from J; junction bases left unmatched: 6. There are 14 residues in the CDR3. The germline V gene encodes CDR1 MNHEY and CDR2 SMNVEV (reference sequence).

This TCR came from a woman in her late teens or twenties with acute COVID-19. The sample consisted of PBMCs or T cells enriched from blood (not recorded which). The chain has TRBV27 and TRBJ2-7; TRBD2 matches 8 bases. CDR3: CASKPREGSYEQYF. The CDR3 nucleotides are TGTGCCAGCAAACCTCGGGAGGGGTCCTACGAGCAGTACTTC.